This T cell receptor (beta chain) was recovered during a study of blood T cell repertoires in COVID-19. Sequenced by immunoSEQ multiplex PCR; TCRdb stores in-frame clones only, minus some. This sample has around 190,000 clones, with more than 75% found just once. This clone was counted a single time. V lost 1 base, J lost 5 bases, and 14 bases lay in between. This CDR3 region has 15 residues. The germline gives CDR1 SGHTA, CDR2 FQGNSA. The specimen was peripheral blood. The chain combines TRBV7-2 with TRBJ2-5; D is unclear. The source is a woman aged 40 to 49 with COVID-19, enrolled during active disease. The CDR3 is CASSLVGTNGETQYF. DNA for the CDR3: TGTGCCAGCAGCTTAGTAGGCACCAACGGGGAGACCCAGTACTTC.